The clone carrying this TCR beta chain has only one observation. This entry is derived from a study of blood T cell repertoires in COVID-19. The overall study: Sites across the United States, Italy and Spain contributed samples from acute and convalescent COVID-19.

V was trimmed by 6 bases and J by 6 bases, leaving 18 bases between them. Germline V gene sequence: CDR1 LNHDA, CDR2 SQIVND (reference sequence). CDR3 size: 14 residues. Original analysis: Reference gene primers were amplified, and this amplification served to estimate nucleated cell counts. TCRdb's table, derived via immunoSEQ multiplex PCR, lists solely in-frame clones and lacks some. That table is the source of V, J and clone size, and D and trimming were worked out from the DNA. This sample has 200,000 to 300,000 clones; approximately 80% occur once, and the top ten carry around 30%. The clonotype comes from a man aged 35 to 55 with acute or convalescent COVID-19. Material: peripheral blood. This chain uses TRBV19 with TRBJ2-7; perhaps TRBD2 as D (5 bases). The CDR3 is CASSRRSDYAEQYF. CDR3 nucleotides: TGTGCCAGTAGCAGACGGTCAGACTACGCCGAGCAGTACTTC.